A single TCR beta chain is shown here with its context. Authors' analysis steps: Using reference gene primer amplification, nucleated cell counts were estimated. Some clones are missing from TCRdb's copy, which holds only in-frame ones; the method was immunoSEQ multiplex PCR. The DNA gave D and trimming, while V, J and clone size come from that table. The sample consists of 55,000 to 75,000 clones, around 87% of them appearing once. The data originate from a study of blood T cell repertoires in COVID-19. Background on the study: The United States, Italy and Spain were the sources of the acute and convalescent COVID-19 samples. T cells, B-cell-depleted T cells, or PBMCs supplied cDNA or gDNA.

Germline assignment: CDR1 SGHDN and CDR2 FVKESK. J gave up 5 bases and V 4 bases, and 2 bases lay outside the gene matches. The CDR3 covers 14 residues. The chain has TRBV14 and TRBJ2-2; TRBD1 aligns across 9 bases. The receptor was isolated from a human donor with active COVID-19. The donor label of this sample is uncertain. Material: peripheral blood. CDR3 DNA: TGTGCCAGCAGCCGGGACAGGGTAACCGGGGAGCTGTTTTTT. It codes for CASSRDRVTGELFF.